This section outlines one T cell receptor beta chain sequence together with its context. The V gene's germline CDR1 is DFQATT and CDR2 SNEGSKA (reference sequence). This CDR3 has 12 amino acids. The germline V and J ends were trimmed by 7 bases and 4 bases, with 13 bases remaining between them. Tagging with unique molecular identifiers was applied to individual cDNA molecules. TCRdb ran MiXCR on the 5' RACE reads and lists one entry per CDR3 protein. The sample carries around 86,000 distinct CDR3 sequences, over 12% recorded once. The source of the sample is a study of early T cells in non-severe SARS-CoV-2 infection.

The chain is built from TRBV20-1 and TRBJ1-1; tentatively, D is TRBD1 (5 bases). What was sequenced was whole blood. The origin of this receptor is an adult who was a healthcare worker with PCR-confirmed SARS-CoV-2 infection or an uninfected control (not recorded which). CDR3 sequence: CSVPGDSTEAFF. CDR3 coding DNA: TGCAGTGTTCCGGGAGACAGCACTGAAGCTTTCTTT.